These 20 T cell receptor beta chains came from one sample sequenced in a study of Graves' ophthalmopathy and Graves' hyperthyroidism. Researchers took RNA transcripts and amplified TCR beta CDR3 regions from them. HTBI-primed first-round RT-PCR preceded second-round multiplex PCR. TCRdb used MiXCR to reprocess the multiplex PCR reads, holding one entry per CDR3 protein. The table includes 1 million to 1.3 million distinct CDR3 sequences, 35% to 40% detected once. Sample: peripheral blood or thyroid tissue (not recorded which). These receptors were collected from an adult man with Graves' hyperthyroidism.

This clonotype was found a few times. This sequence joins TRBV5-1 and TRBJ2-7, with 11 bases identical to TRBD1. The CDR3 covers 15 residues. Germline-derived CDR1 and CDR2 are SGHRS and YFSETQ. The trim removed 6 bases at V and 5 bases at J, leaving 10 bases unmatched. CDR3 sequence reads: CASIDHRTGGHEQYF. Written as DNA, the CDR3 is TGCGCCAGCATAGATCATCGGACAGGGGGCCACGAGCAGTACTTC.

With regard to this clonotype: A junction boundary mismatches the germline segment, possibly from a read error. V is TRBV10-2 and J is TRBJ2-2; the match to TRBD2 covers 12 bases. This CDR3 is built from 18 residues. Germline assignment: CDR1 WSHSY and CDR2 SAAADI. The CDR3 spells CATSSTSGGQGDTGELFF. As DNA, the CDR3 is TGTGCCACCTCGTCGACTAGCGGGGGCCAGGGGGACACCGGGGAGCTGTTTTTT.

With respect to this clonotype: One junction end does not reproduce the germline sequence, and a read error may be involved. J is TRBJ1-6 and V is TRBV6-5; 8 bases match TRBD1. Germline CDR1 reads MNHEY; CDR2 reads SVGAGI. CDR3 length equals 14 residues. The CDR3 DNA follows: TGTACCAGCACCCAGACAGGGGATTATTCACCCCTCCACTTT. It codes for CTSTQTGDYSPLHF.

CDR3 sequence reads: CASSISRPGRDTEAFF. In DNA form, the CDR3 reads TGTGCCAGTAGTATATCCCGGCCGGGGAGGGACACTGAAGCTTTCTTT. V usage is TRBV19 and J usage is TRBJ1-1; D is ambiguous. Trimming cost V 2 bases and J 3 bases, with 16 bases left between them. This CDR3 contains 16 residues. Per the germline V gene, CDR1 is LNHDA and CDR2 is SQIVND (reference sequence). Full variable domain (remainder filled in from reference TRBV19 and TRBJ1-1): DGGITQSPKYLFRKEGQNVTLSCEQNLNHDAMYWYRQDPGQGLRLIYYSQIVNDFQKGDIAEGYSVSREKKESFPLTVTSAQKNPTAFYLCASSISRPGRDTEAFFGQGTRLTVV.

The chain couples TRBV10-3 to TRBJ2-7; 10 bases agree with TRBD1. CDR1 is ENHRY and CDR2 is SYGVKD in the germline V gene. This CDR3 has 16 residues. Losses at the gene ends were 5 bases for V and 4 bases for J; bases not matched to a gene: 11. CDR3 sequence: CAISLSRGQGLYEQYF. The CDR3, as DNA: TGTGCCATCAGTTTATCCCGGGGACAGGGGCTGTACGAGCAGTACTTC.

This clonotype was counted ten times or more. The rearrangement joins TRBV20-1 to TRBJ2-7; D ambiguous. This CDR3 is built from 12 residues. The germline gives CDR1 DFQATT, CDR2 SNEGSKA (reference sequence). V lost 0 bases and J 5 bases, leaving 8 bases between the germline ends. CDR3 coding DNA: TGCAGTGCTAGAGATAGGGCCCACGAGCAGTACTTC. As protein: CSARDRAHEQYF.

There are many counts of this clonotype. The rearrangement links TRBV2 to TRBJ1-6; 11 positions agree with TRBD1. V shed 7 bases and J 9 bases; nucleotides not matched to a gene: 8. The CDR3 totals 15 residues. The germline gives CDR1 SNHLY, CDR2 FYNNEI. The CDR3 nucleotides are TGTGCCAGCACCGAGGACAGGGGGCTGACTTCACCCCTCCACTTT. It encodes CASTEDRGLTSPLHF. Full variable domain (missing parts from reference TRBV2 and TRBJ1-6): EPEVTQTPSHQVTQMGQEVILRCVPISNHLYFYWYRQILGQKVEFLVSFYNNEISEKSEIFDDQFSVERPDGSNFTLKIRSTKLEDSAMYFCASTEDRGLTSPLHFGNGTRLTVT.

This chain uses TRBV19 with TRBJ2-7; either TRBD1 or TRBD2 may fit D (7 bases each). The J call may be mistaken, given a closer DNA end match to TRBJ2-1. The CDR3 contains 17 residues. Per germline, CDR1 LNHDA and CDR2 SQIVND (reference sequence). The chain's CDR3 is CASSPGGSGHAYNEQFF. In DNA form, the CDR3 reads TGTGCCAGTAGCCCAGGGGGTAGCGGGCACGCCTACAATGAGCAGTTCTTC.

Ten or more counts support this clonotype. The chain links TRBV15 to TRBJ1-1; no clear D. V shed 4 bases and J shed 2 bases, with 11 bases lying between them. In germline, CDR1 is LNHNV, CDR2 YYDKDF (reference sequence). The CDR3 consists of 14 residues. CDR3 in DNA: TGTGCCACCAGCACTCGGATAGAAAACACTGAAGCTTTCTTT. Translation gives CATSTRIENTEAFF.

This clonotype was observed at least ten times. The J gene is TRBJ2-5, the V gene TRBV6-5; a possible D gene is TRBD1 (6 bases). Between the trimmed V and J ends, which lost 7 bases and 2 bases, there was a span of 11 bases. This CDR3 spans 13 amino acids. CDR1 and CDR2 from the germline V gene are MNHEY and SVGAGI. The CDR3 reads CASMGTGQETQYF. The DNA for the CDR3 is TGTGCCAGCATGGGCACAGGGCAAGAGACCCAGTACTTC.

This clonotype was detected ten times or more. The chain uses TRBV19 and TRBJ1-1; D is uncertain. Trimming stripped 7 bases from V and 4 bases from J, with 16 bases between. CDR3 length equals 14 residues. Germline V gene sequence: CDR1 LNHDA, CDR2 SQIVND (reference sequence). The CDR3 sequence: CASKTYGEGTEAFF. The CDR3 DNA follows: TGTGCCAGTAAGACGTATGGGGAGGGCACTGAAGCTTTCTTT.

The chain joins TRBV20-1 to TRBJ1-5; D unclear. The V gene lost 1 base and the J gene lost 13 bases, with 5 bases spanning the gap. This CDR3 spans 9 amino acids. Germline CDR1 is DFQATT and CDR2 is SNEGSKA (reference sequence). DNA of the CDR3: TGCAGTGCTAGAGCAGTACAGCATTTT. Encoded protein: CSARAVQHF.

CDR3 DNA: TGTGCCAGCAGCTTGTCTTCGGGCGCGTGGGGGGTGTTTTTT. The encoded protein is CASSLSSGAWGVFF. The genes are TRBV5-5 and TRBJ1-4; the D gene is possibly TRBD1 (5 bases). The CDR3 is 14 residues long. Germline V lookup: CDR1 SGHKS, CDR2 YYEKEE (reference sequence). Trimming took off 1 base at V and 15 bases at J, with 19 bases between the two ends.

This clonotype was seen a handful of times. The CDR3 spells CASSPSAGSDEQYF. The CDR3 DNA reads as TGTGCCAGCTCACCAAGTGCTGGCTCTGACGAGCAGTACTTC. V and J are TRBV18 and TRBJ2-7; no reliable D call. Looked up from germline, CDR1 is KGHSH and CDR2 is LQKENI. The CDR3 extends over 14 amino acids. V was trimmed by 2 bases and J by 5 bases, leaving 13 bases between them.

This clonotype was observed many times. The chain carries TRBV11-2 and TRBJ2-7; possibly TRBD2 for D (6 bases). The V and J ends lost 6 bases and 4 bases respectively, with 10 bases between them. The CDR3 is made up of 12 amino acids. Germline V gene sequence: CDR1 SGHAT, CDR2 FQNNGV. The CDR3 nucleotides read TGTGCCAGCAGGCATAGCGGATACGAGCAGTACTTC. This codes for CASRHSGYEQYF.

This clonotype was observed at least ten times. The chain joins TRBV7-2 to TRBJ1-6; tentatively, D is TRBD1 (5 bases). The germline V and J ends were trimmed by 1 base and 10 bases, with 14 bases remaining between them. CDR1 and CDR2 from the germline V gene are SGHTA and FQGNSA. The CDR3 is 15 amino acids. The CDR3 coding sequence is TGTGCCAGCAGCTTAGGCCTCAGGGTTGACTCACCCCTCCACTTT. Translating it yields CASSLGLRVDSPLHF.

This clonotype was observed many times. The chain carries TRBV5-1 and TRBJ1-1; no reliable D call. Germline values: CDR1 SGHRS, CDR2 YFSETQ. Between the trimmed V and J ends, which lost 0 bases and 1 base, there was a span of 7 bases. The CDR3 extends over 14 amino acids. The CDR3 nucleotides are TGCGCCAGCAGCTTGGCACGGACGAACACTGAAGCTTTCTTT. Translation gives CASSLARTNTEAFF.

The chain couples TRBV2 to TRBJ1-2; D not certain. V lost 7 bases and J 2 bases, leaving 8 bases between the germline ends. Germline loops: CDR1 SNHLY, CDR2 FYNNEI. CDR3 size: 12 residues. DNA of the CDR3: TGTGCCAGCAAAGCCGACAACTATGGCTACACCTTC. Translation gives CASKADNYGYTF.

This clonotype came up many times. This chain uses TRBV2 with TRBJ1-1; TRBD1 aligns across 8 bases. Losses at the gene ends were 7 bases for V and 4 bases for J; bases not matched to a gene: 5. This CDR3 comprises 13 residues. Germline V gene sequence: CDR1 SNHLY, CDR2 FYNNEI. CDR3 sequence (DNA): TGTGCCAGCATCGGACAGGGCGCCACTGAAGCTTTCTTT. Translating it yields CASIGQGATEAFF.

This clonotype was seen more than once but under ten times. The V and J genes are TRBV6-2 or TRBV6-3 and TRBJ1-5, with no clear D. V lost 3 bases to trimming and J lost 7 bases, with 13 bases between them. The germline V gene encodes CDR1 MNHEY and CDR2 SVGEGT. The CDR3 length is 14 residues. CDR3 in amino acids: CASSYYPGSQPQHF. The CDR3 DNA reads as TGTGCCAGCAGTTATTACCCCGGCAGCCAGCCCCAGCATTTT.